This T cell receptor beta chain was captured by sequencing in a study of blood T cell repertoires in COVID-19. As for the study in general: Italy, Spain and the United States were the sources of the convalescent and acute COVID-19 samples. Sources were T cells, B-cell-depleted T cells, or PBMCs; the material itself was cDNA or gDNA.

Authors' processing steps: Amplification of reference gene primers provided the estimated nucleated cell counts. The method was immunoSEQ multiplex PCR; TCRdb's version includes in-frame clones alone and lacks a portion of them. That table gives V, J and clone size, and the DNA gave D and trimming. In the table there are a few hundred thousand clones, roughly 84% of which are singletons. The V gene lost 3 bases and the J gene lost 0 bases, with 9 bases spanning the gap. The CDR3 has 14 amino acids. CDR1 and CDR2 (germline): SEHNR, FQNEAQ (reference sequence). Input material: peripheral blood. The chain recombines TRBV7-9 with TRBJ2-7; possibly TRBD1 for D (6 bases). The TCR was taken from an older woman who had recovered from COVID-19. CDR3 sequence reads: CASSFDRSSYEQYF. CDR3 coding DNA: TGTGCCAGCAGCTTCGACAGGTCCTCCTACGAGCAGTACTTC.